The present T cell receptor (gamma chain) was sequenced within a study of Vδ1+ human thymocytes. Extracted RNA was reverse transcribed into cDNA. CDR3 amplicons came from multiplex PCR with pooled V-gene forward and constant-region reverse primers. TCRdb used CATT to re-call clones from the multiplex PCR reads. This sample has tens of thousands of gamma-chain clones, with roughly 20% found just once. Study results and limitations: Thymic TRG and TRD repertoires appeared highly polyclonal, with Gaussian CDR3 length distributions.

Regarding this clone: What it recognizes is unknown. A much bigger clone sits one base away, suggesting this may be a read error.

The CDR3 runs 10 residues. Germline trimming cut 5 bases from V and 9 bases from J; bases unmatched to any gene: 4. CDR1 is VENAVY and CDR2 is YDSYNSRV in the germline V gene. This TCR came from a boy younger than two who had congenital heart surgery. Input material: Vdelta1+ gamma-delta thymocytes from the thymus. Subset denoted: FACS-sorted CD3+ TCRalphabeta- TCRVdelta1+ TCRVdelta2- thymocytes. The V gene is TRGV8, the J gene TRGJ1 or TRGJ2. DNA of the CDR3: TGTGCCACCTGGGTCGGTAAGAAACTCTTT. Amino acid sequence: CATWVGKKLF.